Below, 21 T cell receptor beta chains from the same sample are listed, as sequenced in a study of cytomegalovirus exposure and HLA in healthy donors. Both 60 Vbeta primers and 13 Jbeta primers went into the PCR. Libraries were prepared by immunoSEQ multiplex PCR; TCRdb keeps only in-frame clonotypes and omits some of them. The sample yields over 100,000 clones, around 69% seen once. Sequencing used PBMCs. All receptors derive from a middle-aged woman in good health and CMV-seropositive.

The chain combines TRBV6-4 with TRBJ1-5, with D possibly being TRBD1 (6 bases). Looked up from germline, CDR1 is MRHNA and CDR2 is SNTAGT. This CDR3 has 13 amino acids. V was cut by 6 bases and J by 3 bases, with 9 bases left in between. The CDR3 nucleotides are TGTGCCAGCAGCCGGGACACCAATCAGCCCCAGCATTTT. It yields the protein CASSRDTNQPQHF.

This clone has only one observation. The chain recombines TRBV18 with TRBJ1-6; 10 bases match TRBD1. V lost 3 bases, J lost 11 bases, and 7 bases stayed unmatched. The CDR3 has 15 amino acids. Germline assignment: CDR1 KGHSH and CDR2 LQKENI. CDR3 sequence reads: CASSPGGQGVPPLHF. The CDR3, as DNA: TGTGCCAGCTCACCTGGAGGACAGGGGGTCCCACCCCTCCACTTT.

The gene calls are TRBV6-5 and TRBJ2-2, with D possibly matching TRBD1 (6 bases). The CDR3 is 15 residues long. Germline CDR1 is MNHEY and CDR2 is SVGAGI. Deletions cut 7 bases from V and 5 bases from J, with 17 bases between. CDR3 in amino acids: CASNTQGTWTGELFF. The CDR3 DNA is TGTGCCAGCAACACCCAGGGGACATGGACCGGGGAGCTGTTTTTT.

This clone turned up a few times. CDR3: CASRDPGGSHEQYF. The CDR3 DNA reads TGTGCCAGCAGGGACCCGGGGGGTAGCCACGAGCAGTACTTC. The chain joins TRBV6-1 to TRBJ2-7; 7 bases line up with TRBD2. CDR3 length equals 14 residues. V trimming: 6 bases; J trimming: 5 bases; junction bases outside the gene matches: 10. Germline V gene sequence: CDR1 MNHNS, CDR2 SASEGT.

J is TRBJ2-1 and V is TRBV10-2, with 10 bases matching TRBD2. The CDR3 consists of 14 residues. V lost 6 bases to trimming and J lost 6 bases; unmatched junction nucleotides: 5. The germline V gene encodes CDR1 WSHSY and CDR2 SAAADI. DNA of the CDR3: TGCGCCAGCAGGCTTAGCGGGAGGCTCAATGAGCAGTTCTTC. Amino acid sequence: CASRLSGRLNEQFF.

The CDR3 sequence: CASSLIPDSGNIQYF. Written as DNA, the CDR3 is TGCGCCAGCAGCTTGATCCCTGACAGCGGGAACATTCAGTACTTC. The rearrangement uses TRBV5-1 and TRBJ2-4, with a tentative D call TRBD2 (6 bases). Trimming removed 1 base from V and 7 bases from J, with 15 bases in between. From germline, CDR1 is SGHRS and CDR2 YFSETQ. The CDR3 has 15 amino acids.

The chain is built from TRBV30 and TRBJ2-7; TRBD1 is a possible D gene (5 bases). CDR1 is GTSNPN, CDR2 SVGIG, per germline (reference sequence). CDR3 size: 16 residues. Trimming left V 1 base short and J 0 bases short, with 16 bases between. Here the CDR3 reads CAWSEPDRWSSYEQYF. CDR3 bases: TGTGCCTGGAGTGAACCCGACAGATGGAGCTCCTACGAGCAGTACTTC.

V usage is TRBV27 and J usage is TRBJ2-7; 9 bases are a match to TRBD1. The CDR3 has 14 residues. The germline V gene encodes CDR1 MNHEY and CDR2 SMNVEV (reference sequence). V lost 5 bases and J lost 5; bases outside the gene matches: 7. The CDR3 here is CASSPGQGYHEQYF. Here the CDR3 DNA reads TGTGCCAGCAGTCCCGGACAGGGGTACCACGAGCAGTACTTC.

The CDR3 is CASSLGPAGGGYEQYF. In DNA form, the CDR3 reads TGTGCCAGCAGCTTAGGTCCAGCGGGAGGAGGGTACGAGCAGTACTTC. This sequence joins TRBV7-2 and TRBJ2-7; 9 bases align to TRBD2. There are 16 residues in the CDR3. The trim removed 1 base at V and 4 bases at J, leaving 8 bases unmatched. Germline V gene data show CDR1 as SGHTA and CDR2 as FQGNSA.

The chain recombines TRBV29-1 with TRBJ2-3; TRBD2 aligns across 9 bases. Germline V gene data show CDR1 as SQVTM and CDR2 as ANQGSEA. V gave up 6 bases and J gave up 5 bases; unmatched junction bases: 6. The CDR3 runs to 13 residues. CDR3 region: CSVIAGAGDTQYF. The CDR3 nucleotides are TGCAGCGTGATAGCGGGAGCTGGAGATACGCAGTATTTT.

The gene calls are TRBV4-2 and TRBJ2-5; 8 positions agree with TRBD2. Germline assignment: CDR1 LGHNA and CDR2 YNFKEQ. Trimming cost V 0 bases and J 1 base; bases outside gene matches: 7. This CDR3 comprises 17 residues. The CDR3 spells CASSQEILLAAQETQYF. DNA of the CDR3: TGTGCCAGCAGCCAAGAAATTTTACTAGCGGCCCAAGAGACCCAGTACTTC.

The chain joins TRBV5-4 to TRBJ2-7; tentatively, D is TRBD2 (6 bases). This CDR3 is 15 amino acids long. Germline loops: CDR1 SGHNT, CDR2 YYREEE (reference sequence). The V end lost 0 bases, the J end lost 1 base, and 11 bases lay between the germline ends. The CDR3 loop is CASSLGGVMSYEQYF. CDR3 bases: TGTGCCAGCAGCTTGGGCGGGGTGATGTCCTACGAGCAGTACTTC.

This clone came up once. CDR3 sequence (DNA): TGTGCCAGCAGCAGATCGGACAGGGCGGGACAGCCCCAGCATTTT. It yields the protein CASSRSDRAGQPQHF. The chain combines TRBV21-1 with TRBJ1-5; the table's D call, TRBD1, was not checked against the DNA. TRBV21-1 is recorded as a pseudogene. The CDR3 contains 15 residues.

The chain is built from TRBV27 and TRBJ2-3; maybe TRBD1 (6 bases). This CDR3 has 15 amino acids. The V gene lost 0 bases and the J gene lost 0 bases, with 7 bases spanning the gap. Germline V CDR1 and CDR2: MNHEY, SMNVEV (reference sequence). DNA of the CDR3: TGTGCCAGCAGTTTATCGGGGGCGAGCACAGATACGCAGTATTTT. It yields the protein CASSLSGASTDTQYF.

This clone was counted between two and nine times. The rearrangement joins TRBV15 to TRBJ1-1; D gene unclear. The CDR3 is 12 amino acids. V shed 10 bases and J shed 3 bases, with 12 bases lying between them. Germline V lookup: CDR1 LNHNV, CDR2 YYDKDF (reference sequence). The CDR3 region has the DNA TGTGCCATTTCGTCCGGGTACACTGAAGCTTTCTTT. This gives the protein CAISSGYTEAFF.

The chain employs TRBV7-8 and TRBJ1-5; TRBD1 matches at 8 bases. V gave up 5 bases and J gave up 5 bases; unmatched junction bases: 11. Germline CDR1 and CDR2: SGHVS and FQNEAQ. The CDR3 is made up of 16 amino acids. The CDR3 region is CASSPRTGLPHQPQHF. CDR3 DNA: TGTGCCAGCAGCCCGCGGACAGGGCTACCCCATCAGCCCCAGCATTTT.

This chain joins TRBV5-8 and TRBJ1-1, with 8 bases identical to TRBD1. Germline assignment: CDR1 SGHTS and CDR2 YDEGEE. The CDR3 runs 17 residues. V lost 4 bases to trimming and J lost 5 bases; unmatched junction nucleotides: 16. The CDR3 DNA reads TGTGCCAGCAGCCTGACTTGGGGGGACAGGTTGAGGACTGAAGCTTTCTTT. It translates to CASSLTWGDRLRTEAFF.

With regard to this clone: Compared with germline, one end of the junction differs, possibly owing to a read error. The V gene is TRBV7-9, the J gene TRBJ1-4; 9 nucleotides line up with TRBD1. CDR1 and CDR2 (germline): SEHNR, FQNEAQ (reference sequence). The CDR3 has 15 amino acids. The CDR3 DNA reads TGTTCCAGCAGCTTATCGACAGGGGGTAATGAAAAACTGTTTTTT. It specifies CSSSLSTGGNEKLFF. Based on the CDR3 plus reference TRBV7-9 and TRBJ1-4, the full variable domain is DTGVSQNPRHKITKRGQNVTFRCDPISEHNRLYWYRQTLGQGPEFLTYFQNEAQLEKSRLLSDRFSAERPKGSFSTLEIQRTEQGDSAMYLCSSSLSTGGNEKLFFGSGTQLSVL.

There are a few counts of this clone. The gene calls are TRBV7-3 and TRBJ2-3, with 9 nucleotides matching TRBD2. The CDR3 runs to 15 residues. V trimming: 5 bases; J trimming: 4 bases; junction bases outside the gene matches: 7. Germline CDR1 SGHTA, CDR2 FQGTGA. The CDR3 reads CASSQGTSSADTQYF. CDR3 sequence (DNA): TGTGCCAGCAGCCAAGGGACTAGCTCCGCAGATACGCAGTATTTT.

The rearrangement links TRBV7-9 to TRBJ1-3; 12 bases agree with TRBD1. Germline CDR1 and CDR2: SEHNR and FQNEAQ (reference sequence). The ends lost 5 bases at V and 2 bases at J; junction bases unmatched: 4. The CDR3 runs 16 residues. For the CDR3, the DNA is TGTGCCAGCAGCCGGGGACAGGGGGCCCCTGGAAACACCATATATTTT. This gives the protein CASSRGQGAPGNTIYF.

This clone appeared a few times. The V call is TRBV15, the J call TRBJ2-1, with TRBD2 matching 14 bases. V lost 0 bases, J lost 10 bases, and 5 bases stayed unmatched. The V gene's germline CDR1 is LNHNV and CDR2 YYDKDF (reference sequence). The CDR3 loop spans 16 amino acids. The CDR3 protein is CATSRDGTSGRPEQFF. CDR3 in DNA: TGTGCCACCAGCAGAGATGGGACTAGCGGGAGACCAGAGCAGTTCTTC.